This T cell receptor beta chain appears in the sequencing data of a study of T cells after yellow fever vaccination (dated by TCRdb to the late 2010s). Regarding the study in general: The SMART-Seq v4 Ultra Low Input RNA kit was used to prepare libraries from fractions with low cell numbers. Blood was drawn at multiple timepoints before and after primary and secondary immunization, with bulk PBMC replicates and cell subsets isolated. To follow T-cell clones before and after primary and booster YFV17D yellow fever vaccination, bulk TCR alpha and beta repertoires were sequenced over time. Two healthy male donors, one aged 18 to 29 and one aged 30 to 40 years, were included in the cohort.

There are a few counts of this clonotype. It lacks a known antigen. No quality values exist for individual bases; no much larger clone is one base distant. The CDR3, cysteine through phenylalanine, is 15 amino acids long. Just the 45-base CDR3 DNA is kept, in frame starting at base 1. The germline V gene (reference sequence) specifies DFQATT as CDR1 and SNEGSKA as CDR2. V lost 6 bases and J lost 1 base, and the count of bases not matched to a germline gene is 7. TCRdb names Illumina NovaSeq 6000 as the instrument used. TCR cDNA was synthesized by 5'RACE template switching, which introduced a universal primer site and unique molecular identifiers. Priming of cDNA synthesis was performed from both the TCR alpha and TCR beta constant segments. Libraries were amplified in two PCR steps, with sample barcodes and sequencing adapters added in the second step. Sequencing of the libraries was done on either Illumina HiSeq 2500 (2x100 bp) or NovaSeq (2x150 bp). Turning to the authors' computational methods: Demultiplexing of reads and collapsing into UMI consensus sequences were performed with MIGEC, and V(D)J alignment was carried out with MiXCR. Vaccine-responding clonotypes were identified with edgeR using replicate PBMC samples, with FDR below 0.01 and a log2 fold change above 5 up to day 15 being required. CD4 or CD8 identity was assigned to each bulk clonotype according to whether the clonotype was present at higher abundance in the sequenced CD4 repertoire or the sequenced CD8 repertoire. TCRdb trimmed the raw reads at Q25, called clones with MiXCR and kept productive beta chains. Rows are unified per CDR3 protein, each entry keeping the most common DNA and genes. The V and J calls reflect TCRdb's pipeline rather than the authors' work. The sample has some 290,000 distinct CDR3 sequences on record, around 11% of them singletons. The ten largest clones represent about 3% of the sample.

Interpreted using the paper, the treatment or condition label stands for: live attenuated yellow fever vaccine strain. PBMCs were isolated from peripheral blood using a standard Ficoll-Paque protocol. CD4 and CD8 T-cell fractions were isolated with Dynabeads CD4 and CD8 positive selection kits. TriZol was used to extract RNA from bulk PBMCs, from CD4 and CD8 fractions, and from dextramer-positive and dextramer-negative fractions. The full study reports these points: Most clones expanded after primary vaccination (approximately 96% of CD4 and about 85% of CD8) were re-detected after the booster, suggesting that broad memory maintenance occurred. Compared with the primary T-cell response, the secondary T-cell response was faster but weaker, reaching its peak on day 5 rather than on day 15. FACS-sorted repertoires could contain abundant contaminating clonotypes from the bulk population, so computational filtering was required. Only a couple of donors were included in the study, so the extent to which the findings can be generalized is limited. A small fraction of clonotypes appeared in both the CD4 and CD8 compartments, likely as a result of convergent recombination.

The receptor's source is a man between 18 and 29 years old who received the YFV17D yellow fever vaccine. Sequences were derived from CD4+ T cells sorted from PBMCs, sampled 45 days after the yellow fever booster vaccination. The chain employs TRBV20-1 and TRBJ2-3; TRBD1 fits 10 bases in the junction. The sequenced DNA: TGCAGTGCCCGGATCGGGACAGGGGGCACAGATACGCAGTATTTT. This is translated as CSARIGTGGTDTQYF.